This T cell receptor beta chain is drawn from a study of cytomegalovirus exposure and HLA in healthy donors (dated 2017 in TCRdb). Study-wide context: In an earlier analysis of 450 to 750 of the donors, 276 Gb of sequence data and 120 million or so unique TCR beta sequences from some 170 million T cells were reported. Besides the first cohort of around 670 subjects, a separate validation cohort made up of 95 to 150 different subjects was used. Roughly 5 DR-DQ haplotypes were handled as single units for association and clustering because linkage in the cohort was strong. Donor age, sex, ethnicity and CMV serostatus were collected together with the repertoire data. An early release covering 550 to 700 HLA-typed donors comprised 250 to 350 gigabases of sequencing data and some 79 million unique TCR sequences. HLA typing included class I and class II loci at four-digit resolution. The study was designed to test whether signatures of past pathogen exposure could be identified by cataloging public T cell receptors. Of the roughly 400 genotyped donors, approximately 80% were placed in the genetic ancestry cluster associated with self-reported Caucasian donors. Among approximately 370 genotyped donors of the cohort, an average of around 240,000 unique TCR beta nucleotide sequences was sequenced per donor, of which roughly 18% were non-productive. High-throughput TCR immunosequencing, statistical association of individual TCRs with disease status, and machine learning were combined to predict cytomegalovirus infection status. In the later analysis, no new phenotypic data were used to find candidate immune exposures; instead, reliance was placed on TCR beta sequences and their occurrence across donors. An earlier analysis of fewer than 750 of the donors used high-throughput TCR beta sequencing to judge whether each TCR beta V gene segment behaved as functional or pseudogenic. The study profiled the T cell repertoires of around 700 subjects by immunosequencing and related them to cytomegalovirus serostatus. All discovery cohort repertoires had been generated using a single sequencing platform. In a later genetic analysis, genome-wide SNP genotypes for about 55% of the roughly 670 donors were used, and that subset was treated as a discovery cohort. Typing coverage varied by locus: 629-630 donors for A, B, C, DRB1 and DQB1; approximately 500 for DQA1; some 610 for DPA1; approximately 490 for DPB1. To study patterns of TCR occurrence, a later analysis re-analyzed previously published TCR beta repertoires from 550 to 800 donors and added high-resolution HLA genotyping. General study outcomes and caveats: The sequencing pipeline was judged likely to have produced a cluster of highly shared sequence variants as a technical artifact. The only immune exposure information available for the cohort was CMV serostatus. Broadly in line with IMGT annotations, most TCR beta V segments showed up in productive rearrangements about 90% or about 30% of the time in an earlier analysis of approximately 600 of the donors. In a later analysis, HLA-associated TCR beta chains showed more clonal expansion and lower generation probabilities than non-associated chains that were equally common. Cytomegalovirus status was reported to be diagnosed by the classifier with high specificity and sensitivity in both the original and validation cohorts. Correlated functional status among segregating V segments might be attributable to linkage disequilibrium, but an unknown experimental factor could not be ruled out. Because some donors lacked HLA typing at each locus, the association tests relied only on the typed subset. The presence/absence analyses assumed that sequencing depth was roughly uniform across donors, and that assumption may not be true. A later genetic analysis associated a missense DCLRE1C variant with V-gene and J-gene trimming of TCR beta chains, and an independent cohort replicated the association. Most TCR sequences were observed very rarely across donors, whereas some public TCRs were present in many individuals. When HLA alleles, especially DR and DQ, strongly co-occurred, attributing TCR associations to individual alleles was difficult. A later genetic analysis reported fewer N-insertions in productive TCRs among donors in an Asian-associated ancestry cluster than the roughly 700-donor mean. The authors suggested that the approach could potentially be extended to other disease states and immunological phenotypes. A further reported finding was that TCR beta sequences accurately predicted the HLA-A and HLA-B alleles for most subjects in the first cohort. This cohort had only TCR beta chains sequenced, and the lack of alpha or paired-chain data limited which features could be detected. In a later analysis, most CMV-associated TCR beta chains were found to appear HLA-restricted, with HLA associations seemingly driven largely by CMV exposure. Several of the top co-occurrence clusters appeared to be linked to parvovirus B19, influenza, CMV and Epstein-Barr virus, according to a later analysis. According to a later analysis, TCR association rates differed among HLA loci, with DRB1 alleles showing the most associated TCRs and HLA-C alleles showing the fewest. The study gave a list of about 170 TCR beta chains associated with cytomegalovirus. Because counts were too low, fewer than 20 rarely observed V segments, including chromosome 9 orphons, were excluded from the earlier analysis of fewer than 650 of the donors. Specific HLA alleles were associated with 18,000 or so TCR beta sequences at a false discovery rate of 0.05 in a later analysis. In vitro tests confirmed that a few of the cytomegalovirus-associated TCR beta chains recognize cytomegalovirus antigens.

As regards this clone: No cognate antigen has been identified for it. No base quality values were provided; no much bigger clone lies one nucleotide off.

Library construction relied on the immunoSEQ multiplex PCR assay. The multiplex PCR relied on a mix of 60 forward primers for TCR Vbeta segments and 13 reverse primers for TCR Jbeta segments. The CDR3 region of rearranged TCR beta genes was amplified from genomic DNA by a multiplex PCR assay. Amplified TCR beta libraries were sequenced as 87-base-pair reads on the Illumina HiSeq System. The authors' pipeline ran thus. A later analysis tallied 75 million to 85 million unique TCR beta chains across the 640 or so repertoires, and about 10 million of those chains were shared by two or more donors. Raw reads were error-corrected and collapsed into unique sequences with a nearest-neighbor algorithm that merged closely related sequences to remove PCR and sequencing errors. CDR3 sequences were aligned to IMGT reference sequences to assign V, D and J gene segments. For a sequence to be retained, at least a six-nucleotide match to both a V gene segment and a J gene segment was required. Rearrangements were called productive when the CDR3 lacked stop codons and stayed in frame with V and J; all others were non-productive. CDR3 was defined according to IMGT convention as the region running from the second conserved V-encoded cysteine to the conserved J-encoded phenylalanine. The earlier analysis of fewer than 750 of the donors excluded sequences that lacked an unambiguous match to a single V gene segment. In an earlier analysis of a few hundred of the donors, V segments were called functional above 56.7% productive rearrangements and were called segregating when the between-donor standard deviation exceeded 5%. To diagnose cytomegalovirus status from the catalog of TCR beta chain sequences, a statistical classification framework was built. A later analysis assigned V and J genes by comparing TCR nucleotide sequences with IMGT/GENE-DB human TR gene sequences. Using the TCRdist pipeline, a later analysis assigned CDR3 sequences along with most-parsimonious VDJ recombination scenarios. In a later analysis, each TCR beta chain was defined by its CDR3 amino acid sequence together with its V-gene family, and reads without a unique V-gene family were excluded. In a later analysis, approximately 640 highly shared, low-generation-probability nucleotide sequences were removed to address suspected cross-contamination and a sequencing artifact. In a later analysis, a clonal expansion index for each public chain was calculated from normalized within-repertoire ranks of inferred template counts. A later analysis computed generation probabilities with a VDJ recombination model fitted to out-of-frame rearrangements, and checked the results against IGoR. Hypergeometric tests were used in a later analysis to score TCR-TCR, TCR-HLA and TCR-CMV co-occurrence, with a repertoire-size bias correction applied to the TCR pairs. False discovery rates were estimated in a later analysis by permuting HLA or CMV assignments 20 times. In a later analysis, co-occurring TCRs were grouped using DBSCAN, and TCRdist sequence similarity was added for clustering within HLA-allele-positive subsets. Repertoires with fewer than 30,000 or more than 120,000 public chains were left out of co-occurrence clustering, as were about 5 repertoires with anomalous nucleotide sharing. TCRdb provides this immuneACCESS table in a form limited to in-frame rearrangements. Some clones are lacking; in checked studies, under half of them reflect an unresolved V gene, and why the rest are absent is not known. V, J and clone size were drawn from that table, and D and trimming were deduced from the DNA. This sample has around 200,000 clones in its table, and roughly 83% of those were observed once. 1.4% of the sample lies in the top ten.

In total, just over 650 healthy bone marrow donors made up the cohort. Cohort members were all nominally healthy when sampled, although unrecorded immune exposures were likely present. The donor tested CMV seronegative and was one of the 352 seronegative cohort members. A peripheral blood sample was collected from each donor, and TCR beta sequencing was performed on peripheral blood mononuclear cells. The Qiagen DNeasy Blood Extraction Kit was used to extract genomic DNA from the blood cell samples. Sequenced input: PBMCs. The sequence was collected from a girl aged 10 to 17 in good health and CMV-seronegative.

The CDR3 loop reads CASRQGLAGMYEQYF. Here is the DNA: TGTGCCAGCAGACAAGGACTAGCGGGGATGTACGAGCAGTACTTC. The rearrangement combines TRBV6-5 with TRBJ2-5; the junction holds 12 bases that match TRBD2. The DNA matches TRBJ2-7 better at its end, which makes the J call doubtful. The germline V gene yields MNHEY for CDR1 and SVGAGI for CDR2. The CDR3 runs 15 amino acids, cysteine and phenylalanine included. The read is trimmed to its CDR3 DNA, 45 bases read in frame from base 1.